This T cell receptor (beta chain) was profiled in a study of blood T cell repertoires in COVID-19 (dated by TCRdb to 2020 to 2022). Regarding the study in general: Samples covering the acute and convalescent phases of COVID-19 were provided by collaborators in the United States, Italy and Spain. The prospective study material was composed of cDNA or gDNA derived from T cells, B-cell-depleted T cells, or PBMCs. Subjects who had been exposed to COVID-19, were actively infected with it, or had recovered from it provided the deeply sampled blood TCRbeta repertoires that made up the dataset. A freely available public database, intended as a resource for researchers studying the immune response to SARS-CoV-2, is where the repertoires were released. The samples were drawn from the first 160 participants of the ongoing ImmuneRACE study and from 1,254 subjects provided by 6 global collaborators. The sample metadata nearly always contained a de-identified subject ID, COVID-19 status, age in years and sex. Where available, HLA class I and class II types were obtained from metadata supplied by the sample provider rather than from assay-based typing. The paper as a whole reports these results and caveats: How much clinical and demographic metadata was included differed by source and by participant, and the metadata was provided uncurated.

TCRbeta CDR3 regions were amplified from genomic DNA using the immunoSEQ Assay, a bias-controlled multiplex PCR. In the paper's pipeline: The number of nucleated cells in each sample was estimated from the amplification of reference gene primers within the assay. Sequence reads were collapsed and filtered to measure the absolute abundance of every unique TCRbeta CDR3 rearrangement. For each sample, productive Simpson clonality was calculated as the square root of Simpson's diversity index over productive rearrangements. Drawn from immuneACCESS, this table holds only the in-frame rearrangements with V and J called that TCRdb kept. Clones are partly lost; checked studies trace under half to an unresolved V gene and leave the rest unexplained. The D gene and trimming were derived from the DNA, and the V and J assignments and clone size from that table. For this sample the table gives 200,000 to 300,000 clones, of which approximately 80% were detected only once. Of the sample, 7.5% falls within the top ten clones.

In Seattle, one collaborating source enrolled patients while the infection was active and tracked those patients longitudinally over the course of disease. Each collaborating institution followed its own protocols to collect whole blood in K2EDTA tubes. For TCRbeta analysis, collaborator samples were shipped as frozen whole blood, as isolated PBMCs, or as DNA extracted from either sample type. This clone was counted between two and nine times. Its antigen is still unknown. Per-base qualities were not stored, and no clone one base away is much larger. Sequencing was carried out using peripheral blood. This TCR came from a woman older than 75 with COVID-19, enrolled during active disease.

The DNA sequence is given as TGTGCCAGCAGCGACCGGACAGGGGCAACTAATGAAAAACTGTTTTTT. The resulting protein is CASSDRTGATNEKLFF. The rearrangement joined TRBV7-9 to TRBJ1-4; the junction holds 9 bases that match TRBD1. V lost 5 bases and J lost 0 bases, and the count of bases not matched to a germline gene is 4. CDR1 and CDR2 were assigned from the germline V gene (reference sequence) as SEHNR and FQNEAQ. From the cysteine through the phenylalanine, the CDR3 covers 16 amino acids. The entry retains the CDR3 DNA only, 48 bases that are in frame from base 1. The CDR3, completed at both ends by the reference TRBV7-9 and TRBJ1-4 genes, gives the full variable domain DTGVSQNPRHKITKRGQNVTFRCDPISEHNRLYWYRQTLGQGPEFLTYFQNEAQLEKSRLLSDRFSAERPKGSFSTLEIQRTEQGDSAMYLCASSDRTGATNEKLFFGSGTQLSVL.